This is a list of T cell receptor beta chains from one sample in a study of OX40 agonist ivuxolimab in advanced cancers. This table comes from immunoSEQ multiplex PCR, and its TCRdb copy is limited to in-frame clones, with some not included. The sample carries over 45,000 clones, 70% to 85% recorded once. Sequenced material: CD4+ or CD8+ T cells sorted from blood, taken in a trial of the OX40 agonist ivuxolimab. All receptors derive from an adult with an advanced solid tumor such as melanoma, head and neck, liver or kidney cancer. Both conserved end residues are part of each CDR3. D genes are given only for firm matches. For some rows the clone size is stated as once, few or many, or as a class when expanded; others skip it.

size	V	D	J	DNA	CDR3
NA	TRBV29-1	TRBD1	TRBJ1-3	TGCAGCGTCGAAGGGGGCGCAGGAGGAAACACCATATATTTT	CSVEGGAGGNTIYF
NA	TRBV7-2	NA	TRBJ2-2	TGTGCCAGTAGCATGGGACCCCAGAACACCGGGGAGCTGTTTTTT	CASSMGPQNTGELFF
NA	TRBV5-6	TRBD1	TRBJ1-2	TGTGCCAGCAGCTCAAACTGGGACAGTCTCAATGGCTACACCTTC	CASSSNWDSLNGYTF
NA	TRBV19	NA	TRBJ2-2	TGTGCCAGTAGTATTACAGGAGCCAAGAACACCGGGGAGCTGTTTTTT	CASSITGAKNTGELFF
NA	TRBV9	NA	TRBJ1-4	TGTGCCAGCAGCGGGGAGGGTAGGTTTGGGGAAAAACTGTTTTTT	CASSGEGRFGEKLFF
NA	TRBV18	NA	TRBJ2-5	TGTGCCAGCTCACTCGGGCAAGAAGAGACCCAGTACTTC	CASSLGQEETQYF
NA	TRBV30	NA	TRBJ2-5	TGTGCCTGGAGCGGGGGCCTCCAAGAGACCCAGTACTTC	CAWSGGLQETQYF
NA	TRBV30	TRBD2	TRBJ2-1	TGTGCCTGGAAGCGGGGGCCCGGAACTAAGGTGCAGTTCTTC	CAWKRGPGTKVQFF
NA	TRBV5-1	NA	TRBJ2-5	TGCGCCAGCAGCTTGAGCGGAAAAGAGACCCAGTACTTC	CASSLSGKETQYF
NA	TRBV30	NA	TRBJ1-4	TGTGCCCGTAGCGAGTCAGCTAATGAAAAACTGTTTTTT	CARSESANEKLFF
NA	TRBV6-1	NA	TRBJ1-3	TGTGCCAGCAGTGAAGCTGCGGGAGACGGAAGCAACACCATATATTTT	CASSEAAGDGSNTIYF
NA	TRBV5-4	NA	TRBJ1-2	TGTGCCAGCAGCTTGGGGGTGGGAGAGTATGGCTACACCTTC	CASSLGVGEYGYTF
NA	TRBV6-6	NA	TRBJ1-4	TGTGCCAGCAGTTACGGGGATGAAAAACTGTTTTTT	CASSYGDEKLFF
NA	TRBV19	NA	TRBJ1-5	TGTGCCAGTAGTAGACAAAATCAGCCCCAGCATTTT	CASSRQNQPQHF
NA	TRBV5-1	NA	TRBJ2-2	TGCGCCAGCACCTTGGACAAACCGAACACCGGGGAGCTGTTTTTT	CASTLDKPNTGELFF
NA	TRBV5-5	TRBD1	TRBJ1-2	TGTGCCAGCAGCCCCACCGACAGGGTCCATGGCTACACCTTC	CASSPTDRVHGYTF
NA	TRBV7-8	NA	TRBJ2-1	TGTGCCAGCAGCTTCTCTAGTAGGAATGAGCAGTTCTTC	CASSFSSRNEQFF
once	TRBV2	TRBD1	TRBJ2-1	TGTGCCAGCAGTATCATTAATCATCTCGCCCCGGACAGGAGCTCCTACAATGAGCAGTTCTTC	CASSIINHLAPDRSSYNEQFF
NA	TRBV4-1	NA	TRBJ1-2	TGCGCCAGCAGCCAAGCGAACGGGAACTATGGCTACACCTTC	CASSQANGNYGYTF
once	TRBV4-3	TRBD2	TRBJ2-7	TGCGCCAGCAGCCAAGATCAGGCAGGGGGTCGAATTACGGGACTAGCGTCCCACGAGCAGTACTTC	CASSQDQAGGRITGLASHEQYF
NA	TRBV5-1	TRBD2	TRBJ2-1	TGCGCCAGCAGCTATGGGGGGGACAATGAGCAGTTCTTC	CASSYGGDNEQFF
NA	TRBV7-9	NA	TRBJ1-1	TGTGCCAGCAGCCCCCCAGCGGAGAACACTGAAGCTTTCTTT	CASSPPAENTEAFF
NA	TRBV14	NA	TRBJ2-7	TGTGCCAGCAGCCAAGCGTTCGGGGAACCCTACGAGCAGTACTTC	CASSQAFGEPYEQYF